This T cell receptor beta chain emerged from a study of T cell repertoires in cytomegalovirus infection. Across the study: Researchers turned to recently identified HLA-C-restricted CMV epitopes as well as well-studied HLA-B-restricted ones. TCR beta signatures that were public indicated CMV infection and matching HLA type. Study observations and caveats: Summed public TCR beta family frequency identified CMV carriers bearing the relevant HLA. In two of eight donors, the top clonotype was HLA-C-restricted CMV-specific.

Trimming cost V 4 bases and J 8 bases, with 14 bases left between them. This CDR3 region has 13 residues. Per the germline V gene, CDR1 is SGHTA and CDR2 is FQGNSA. Concerning this clonotype: Its antigen is unidentified.

From the reads, TCRdb called clonotypes with MiXCR, one entry per CDR3 protein. This sample has around 770,000 distinct CDR3 sequences, with about 28% found just once. The gene calls are TRBV7-2 and TRBJ1-1; D may be TRBD1 (5 bases). This receptor was obtained from a human donor in good health (CMV status not recorded). Some clones in this sample may be carry-over from other donors' samples. The specimen comprised cultured CD8+ T cells from PBMCs, sampled from culture after CMV antigen stimulation. CDR3 loop: CASSSVPGREAFF. The DNA for the CDR3 is TGTGCCAGCAGCTCCGTGCCAGGGCGAGAAGCTTTCTTT.